This TCR beta chain is drawn from a study of neurological immune-mediated disorders. Trimming removed 3 bases at V and 5 bases at J, with 13 bases between. Per the germline V gene, CDR1 is DFQATT and CDR2 is SNEGSKA (reference sequence). The CDR3 has 13 amino acids. This clonotype was counted many times. This may stem from a read error, because a much larger clone lies one nucleotide away. One entry per CDR3 protein, called by TCRdb with MiXCR from the 5' RACE reads. Among more than 20,000 distinct CDR3 sequences listed, more than 2% were seen once. The gene calls are TRBV20-1 and TRBJ1-2; D is possibly TRBD1 (5 bases). This TCR came from a woman aged 50 to 65 with multiple sclerosis. Sequenced input: PBMCs. CDR3 region: CSASDRRTYGYTF. The CDR3 region has the DNA TGCAGTGCTAGTGACAGAAGAACGTATGGCTACACCTTC.